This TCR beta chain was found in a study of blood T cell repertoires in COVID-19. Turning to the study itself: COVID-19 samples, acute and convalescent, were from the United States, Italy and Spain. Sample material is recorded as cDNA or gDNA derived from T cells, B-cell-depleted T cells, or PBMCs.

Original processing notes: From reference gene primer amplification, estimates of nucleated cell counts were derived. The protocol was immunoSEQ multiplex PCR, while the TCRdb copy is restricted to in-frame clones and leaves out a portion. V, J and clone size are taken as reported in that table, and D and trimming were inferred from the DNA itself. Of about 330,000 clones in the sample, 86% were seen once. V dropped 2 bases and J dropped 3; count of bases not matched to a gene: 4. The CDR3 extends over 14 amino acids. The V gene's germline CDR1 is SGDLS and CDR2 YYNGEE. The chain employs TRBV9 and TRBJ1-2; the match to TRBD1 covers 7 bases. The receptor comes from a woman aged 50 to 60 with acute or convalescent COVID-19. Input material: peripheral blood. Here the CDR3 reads CASSVRGGDYGYTF. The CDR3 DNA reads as TGTGCCAGCAGCGTGCGAGGGGGCGACTATGGCTACACCTTC.